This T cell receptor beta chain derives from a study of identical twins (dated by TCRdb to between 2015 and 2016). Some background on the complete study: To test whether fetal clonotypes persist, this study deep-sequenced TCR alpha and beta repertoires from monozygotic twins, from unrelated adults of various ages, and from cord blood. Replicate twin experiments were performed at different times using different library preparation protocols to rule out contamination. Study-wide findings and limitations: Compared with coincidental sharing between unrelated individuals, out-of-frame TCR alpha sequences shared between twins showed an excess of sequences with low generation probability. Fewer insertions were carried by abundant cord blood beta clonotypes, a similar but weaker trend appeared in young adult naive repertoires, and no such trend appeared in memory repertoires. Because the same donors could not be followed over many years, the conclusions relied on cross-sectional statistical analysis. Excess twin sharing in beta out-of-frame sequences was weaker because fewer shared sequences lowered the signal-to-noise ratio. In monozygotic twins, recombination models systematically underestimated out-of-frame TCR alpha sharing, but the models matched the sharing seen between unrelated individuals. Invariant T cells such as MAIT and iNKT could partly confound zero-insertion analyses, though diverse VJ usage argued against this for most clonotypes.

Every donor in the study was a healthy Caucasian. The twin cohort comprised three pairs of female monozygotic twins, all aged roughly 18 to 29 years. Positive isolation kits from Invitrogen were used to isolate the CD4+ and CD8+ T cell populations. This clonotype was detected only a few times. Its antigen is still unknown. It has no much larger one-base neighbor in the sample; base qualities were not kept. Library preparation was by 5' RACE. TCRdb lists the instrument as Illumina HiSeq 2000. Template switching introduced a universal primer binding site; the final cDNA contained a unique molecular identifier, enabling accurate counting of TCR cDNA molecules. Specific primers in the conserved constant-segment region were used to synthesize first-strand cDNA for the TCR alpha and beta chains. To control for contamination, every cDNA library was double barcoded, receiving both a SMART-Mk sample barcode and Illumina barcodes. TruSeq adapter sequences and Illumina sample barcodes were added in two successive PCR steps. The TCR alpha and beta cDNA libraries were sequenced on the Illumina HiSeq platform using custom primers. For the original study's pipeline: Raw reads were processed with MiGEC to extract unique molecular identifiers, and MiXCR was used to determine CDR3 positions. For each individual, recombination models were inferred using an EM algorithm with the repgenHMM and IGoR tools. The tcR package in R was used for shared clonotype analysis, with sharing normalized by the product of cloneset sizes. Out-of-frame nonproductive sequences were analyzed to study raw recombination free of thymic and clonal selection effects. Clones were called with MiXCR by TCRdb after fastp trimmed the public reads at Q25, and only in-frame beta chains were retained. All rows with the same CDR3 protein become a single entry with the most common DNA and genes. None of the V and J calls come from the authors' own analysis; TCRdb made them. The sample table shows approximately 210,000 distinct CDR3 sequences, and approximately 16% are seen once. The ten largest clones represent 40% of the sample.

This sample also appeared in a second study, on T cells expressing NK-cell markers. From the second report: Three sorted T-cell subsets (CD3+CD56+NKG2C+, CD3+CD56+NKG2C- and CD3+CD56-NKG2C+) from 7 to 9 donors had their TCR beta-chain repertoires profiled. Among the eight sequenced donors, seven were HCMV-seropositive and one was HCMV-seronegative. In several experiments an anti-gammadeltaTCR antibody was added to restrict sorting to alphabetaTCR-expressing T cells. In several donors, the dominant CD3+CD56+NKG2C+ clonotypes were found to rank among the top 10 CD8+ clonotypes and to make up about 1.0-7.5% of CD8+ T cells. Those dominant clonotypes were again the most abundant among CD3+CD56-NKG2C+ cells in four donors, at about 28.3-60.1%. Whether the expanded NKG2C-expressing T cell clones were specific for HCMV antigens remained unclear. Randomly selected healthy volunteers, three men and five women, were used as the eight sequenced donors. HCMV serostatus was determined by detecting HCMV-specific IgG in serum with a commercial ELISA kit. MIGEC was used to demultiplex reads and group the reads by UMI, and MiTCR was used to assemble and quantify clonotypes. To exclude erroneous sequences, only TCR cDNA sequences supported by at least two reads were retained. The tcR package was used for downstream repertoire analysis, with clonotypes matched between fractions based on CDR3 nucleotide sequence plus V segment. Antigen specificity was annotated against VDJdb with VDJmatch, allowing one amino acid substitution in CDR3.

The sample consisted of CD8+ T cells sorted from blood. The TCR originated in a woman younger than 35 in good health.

The bases are TGTGCCAGCACCCTCGACGTGGCTAGCTACGAGCAGTACTTC. This sequence encodes CASTLDVASYEQYF. The chain links TRBV7-2 with TRBJ2-7, with no confident D gene call. The junction shows trimming of 7 bases on V and 3 bases on J, plus 16 bases between the germline ends. Reading from cysteine to phenylalanine, the CDR3 counts 14 amino acids. Just the 42-base CDR3 DNA is kept, in frame starting at base 1. CDR1 and CDR2 are read off the germline V gene as SGHTA and FQGNSA.